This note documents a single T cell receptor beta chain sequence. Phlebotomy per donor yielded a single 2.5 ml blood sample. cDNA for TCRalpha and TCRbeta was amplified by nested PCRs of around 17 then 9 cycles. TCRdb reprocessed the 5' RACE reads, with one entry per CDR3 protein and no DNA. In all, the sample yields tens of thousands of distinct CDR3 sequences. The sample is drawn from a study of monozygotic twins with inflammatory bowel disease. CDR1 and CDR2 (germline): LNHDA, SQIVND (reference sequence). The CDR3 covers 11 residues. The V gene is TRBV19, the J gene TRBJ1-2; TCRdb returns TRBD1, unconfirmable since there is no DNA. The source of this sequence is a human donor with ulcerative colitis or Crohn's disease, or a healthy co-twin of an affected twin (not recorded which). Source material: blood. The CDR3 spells CASRTGFGYTF.